Below, 8 T cell receptor beta chains from the same sample are listed, as sequenced in a study of blood T cell repertoires in COVID-19. Produced via immunoSEQ multiplex PCR; TCRdb's table is partial and in-frame only. The data hold 300,000 to 400,000 clones, with around 90% observed a single time. The sequenced sample consisted of peripheral blood. The receptors stem from a human donor in a cohort sampled during active COVID-19.

The gene calls are TRBV11-2 and TRBJ2-2; 8 bases agree with TRBD2. This CDR3 is 16 amino acids long. Looked up from germline, CDR1 is SGHAT and CDR2 is FQNNGV. The V gene end was trimmed by 6 bases and the J gene end by 6 bases; junction bases not matched to a gene: 12. The CDR3 region has the DNA TGTGCCAGCAGTCAGGGGACTAGGTCCAACCCCGGGGAGCTGTTTTTT. As protein: CASSQGTRSNPGELFF.

The V and J genes are TRBV30 and TRBJ2-7, with 9 bases lining up with TRBD1. The V gene end was trimmed by 1 base and the J gene end by 6 bases; junction bases not matched to a gene: 7. Germline CDR1 and CDR2: GTSNPN and SVGIG (reference sequence). CDR3 length equals 14 residues. The CDR3 DNA sequence: TGTGCCTGGAGTGAGGGACAGGGAGAAACCGAGCAGTACTTC. Its translation is CAWSEGQGETEQYF.

J is TRBJ2-1 and V is TRBV6-4; possibly TRBD2 for D (5 bases). Germline loops: CDR1 MRHNA, CDR2 SNTAGT. The CDR3 has 15 amino acids. V shed 4 bases and J shed 1 base, with 11 bases lying between them. CDR3 nucleotides: TGTGCCAGCAGTGCCCTCCCGGGATCCTACAATGAGCAGTTCTTC. Residues: CASSALPGSYNEQFF.

The rearrangement uses TRBV2 and TRBJ2-2; D remains unclear. Germline CDR1 is SNHLY and CDR2 is FYNNEI. V was trimmed by 6 bases and J by 6 bases, leaving 17 bases between them. The CDR3 sequence is 15 residues long. The CDR3: CASSSETKRPGELFF. The DNA for the CDR3 is TGTGCCAGCAGCTCCGAGACAAAAAGACCCGGGGAGCTGTTTTTT.

The chain employs TRBV7-8 and TRBJ2-2; a weak D match, TRBD2 (6 bases). From germline, CDR1 is SGHVS and CDR2 FQNEAQ. The CDR3 extends over 17 amino acids. Trimming pared 4 bases from V and 4 bases from J, leaving 19 bases between. The CDR3 region has the DNA TGTGCCAGCAGCTCCACCGCGTCGGGAGCTGCCACCGGGGAGCTGTTTTTT. The encoded protein is CASSSTASGAATGELFF.

This sequence joins TRBV3-1 (or the pseudogene TRBV3-2) and TRBJ1-5; D unresolved. This CDR3 contains 16 residues. V was pared by 2 bases and J by 5 bases, with 16 bases between. Germline V gene sequence: CDR1 LGHDT, CDR2 YNNKEL (reference sequence). CDR3 nucleotides: TGTGCCAGCAGCCAATCATTTTCCCTAGGAGATCAGCCCCAGCATTTT. Its translation: CASSQSFSLGDQPQHF.

V usage is TRBV5-3 and J usage is TRBJ2-7, with 9 nucleotides matching TRBD2. TRBV5-3 is an ORF, with its function uncertain. The J segment lost 2 bases and the V segment lost 7 bases, leaving 13 bases of the junction unmatched. CDR3 length: 16 amino acids. CDR3 nucleotides: TGTGCCAGATTCCGGGACACCGGGACTAGCCCCTACGAGCAGTACTTC. Protein sequence: CARFRDTGTSPYEQYF.

The V and J genes are TRBV15 and TRBJ1-3; D possibly corresponds to TRBD1 (5 bases). CDR3 length equals 16 residues. Germline V gene sequence: CDR1 LNHNV, CDR2 YYDKDF (reference sequence). V lost 0 bases and J lost 2, with 11 bases in between. CDR3 coding DNA: TGTGCCACCAGCAGAGACATTGGGGCTACTGGAAACACCATATATTTT. This translates into CATSRDIGATGNTIYF.